The clone carrying this T cell receptor beta chain came up many times. Its antigen is currently unknown. Per the germline V gene, CDR1 is LGHDT and CDR2 is YNNKEL (reference sequence). The ends were cut back, 3 bases at V and 2 bases at J, with 12 bases in the middle. The CDR3 is made up of 15 amino acids. CDR3 and TCR beta VDJ profiling relied on a genomic DNA template. TCRdb re-called the reads through MiXCR, storing one row per CDR3 protein. The repertoire consists of approximately 160,000 distinct CDR3 sequences, with 35% to 55% occurring once and the leading ten covering 1.1%. This sample was taken from a study of CD8+CD57+ T cells in acquired aplastic anemia. Across the study: DNA from sorted CD4+ and CD8+ cells averaged 3.2 ug.

Study conclusions and caveats: A significant difference in CD8+ Simpson's diversity between patients and controls was not found. Sharing between patients and controls was observed for twenty-nine CD8+ CDR3 sequences.

The J gene is TRBJ2-3, the V gene TRBV3-1, with D tentatively TRBD2 (5 bases). Material for sequencing was sorted CD4+, CD8+, or CD8+CD57+ T cells (not recorded which) from PBMCs. The TCR originated in a human donor in good health. The CDR3 DNA reads TGTGCCAGCAGCCAGGGAGCTAGCCTCACAGATACGCAGTATTTT. It is translated as CASSQGASLTDTQYF.